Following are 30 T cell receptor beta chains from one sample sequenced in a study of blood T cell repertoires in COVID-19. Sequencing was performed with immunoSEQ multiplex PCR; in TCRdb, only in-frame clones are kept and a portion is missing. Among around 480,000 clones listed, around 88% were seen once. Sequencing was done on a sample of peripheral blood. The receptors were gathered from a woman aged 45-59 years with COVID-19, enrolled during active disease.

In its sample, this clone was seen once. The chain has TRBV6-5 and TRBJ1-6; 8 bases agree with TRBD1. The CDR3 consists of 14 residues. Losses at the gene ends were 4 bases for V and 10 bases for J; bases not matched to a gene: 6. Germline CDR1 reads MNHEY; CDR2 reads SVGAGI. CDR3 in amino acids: CASSSDREESPLHF. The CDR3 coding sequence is TGTGCCAGCAGTTCGGACAGGGAAGAATCACCCCTCCACTTT.

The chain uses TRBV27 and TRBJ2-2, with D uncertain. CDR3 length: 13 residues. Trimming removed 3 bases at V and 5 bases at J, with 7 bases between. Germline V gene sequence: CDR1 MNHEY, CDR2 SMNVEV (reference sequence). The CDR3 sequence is CASSFIMTGELFF. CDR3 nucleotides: TGTGCCAGCAGTTTTATAATGACCGGGGAGCTGTTTTTT.

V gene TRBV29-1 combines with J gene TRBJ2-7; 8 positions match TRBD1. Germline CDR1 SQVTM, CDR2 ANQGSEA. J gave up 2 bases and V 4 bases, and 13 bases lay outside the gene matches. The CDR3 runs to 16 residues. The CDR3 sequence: CSVAGGRTGNPYEQYF. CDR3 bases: TGCAGCGTTGCCGGAGGTCGGACAGGGAACCCCTACGAGCAGTACTTC.

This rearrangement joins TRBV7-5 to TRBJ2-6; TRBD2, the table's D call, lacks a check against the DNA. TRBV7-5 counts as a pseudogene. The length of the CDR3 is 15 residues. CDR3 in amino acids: CARSFRRSGANVLTF. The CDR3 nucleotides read TGTGCCAGAAGCTTTCGCCGGTCTGGGGCCAACGTCCTGACTTTC.

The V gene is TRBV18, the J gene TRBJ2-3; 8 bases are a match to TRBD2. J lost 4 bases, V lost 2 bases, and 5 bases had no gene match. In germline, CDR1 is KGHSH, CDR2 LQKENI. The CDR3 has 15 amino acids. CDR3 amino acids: CASSPERGRADTQYF. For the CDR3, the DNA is TGTGCCAGCTCACCAGAGCGGGGGAGGGCAGATACGCAGTATTTT.

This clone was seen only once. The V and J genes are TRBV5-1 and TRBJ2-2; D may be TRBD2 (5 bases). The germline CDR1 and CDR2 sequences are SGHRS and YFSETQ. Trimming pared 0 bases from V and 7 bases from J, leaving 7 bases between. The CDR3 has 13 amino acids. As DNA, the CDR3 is TGCGCCAGCAGCTTGGAACGGGGCGGGGAGCTGTTTTTT. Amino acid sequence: CASSLERGGELFF.

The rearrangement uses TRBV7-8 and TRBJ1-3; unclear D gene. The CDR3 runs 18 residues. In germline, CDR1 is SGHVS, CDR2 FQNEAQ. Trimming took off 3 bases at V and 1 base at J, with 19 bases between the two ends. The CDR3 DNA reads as TGTGCCAGCAGCTTCCAGGACGGACTGATGGGATCTGGAAACACCATATATTTT. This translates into CASSFQDGLMGSGNTIYF.

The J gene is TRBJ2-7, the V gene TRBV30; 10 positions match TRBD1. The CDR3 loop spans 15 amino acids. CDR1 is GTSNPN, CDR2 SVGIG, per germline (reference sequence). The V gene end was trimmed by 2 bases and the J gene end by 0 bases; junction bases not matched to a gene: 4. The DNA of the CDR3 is TGTGCCTGGAGTTTCCGGGACAGGGGCTCCTACGAGCAGTACTTC. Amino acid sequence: CAWSFRDRGSYEQYF.

The CDR3 region has the DNA TGTGCCAGCAGCAGTAAGAACACCGGGGAGCTGTTTTTT. This translates into CASSSKNTGELFF. The chain joins TRBV6-5 to TRBJ2-2; D not certain. CDR3 length equals 13 residues. The V gene's germline CDR1 is MNHEY and CDR2 SVGAGI. The V end was cut by 6 bases, the J end by 1 base, with 6 bases between.

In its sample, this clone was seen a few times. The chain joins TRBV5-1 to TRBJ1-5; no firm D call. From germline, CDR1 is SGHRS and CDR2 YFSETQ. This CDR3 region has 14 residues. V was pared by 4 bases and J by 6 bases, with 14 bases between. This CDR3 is CASSTRPGGQPQHF. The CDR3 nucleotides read TGCGCCAGCAGCACCCGCCCCGGCGGTCAGCCCCAGCATTTT.

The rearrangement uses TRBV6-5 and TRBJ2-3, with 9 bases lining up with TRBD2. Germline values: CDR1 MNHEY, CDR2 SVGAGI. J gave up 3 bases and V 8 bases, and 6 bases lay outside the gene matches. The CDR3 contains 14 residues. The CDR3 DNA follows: TGTGCCAGCCTCCCGGCGGGGGGGACAGATACGCAGTATTTT. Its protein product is CASLPAGGTDTQYF.

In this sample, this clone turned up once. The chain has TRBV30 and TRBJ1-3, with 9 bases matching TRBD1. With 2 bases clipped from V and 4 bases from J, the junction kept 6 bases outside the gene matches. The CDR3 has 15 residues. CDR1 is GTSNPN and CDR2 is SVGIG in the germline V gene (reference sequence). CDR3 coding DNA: TGTGCCTGGAGTTTCAAACAGGGGGCGGGAAACACCATATATTTT. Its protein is CAWSFKQGAGNTIYF.

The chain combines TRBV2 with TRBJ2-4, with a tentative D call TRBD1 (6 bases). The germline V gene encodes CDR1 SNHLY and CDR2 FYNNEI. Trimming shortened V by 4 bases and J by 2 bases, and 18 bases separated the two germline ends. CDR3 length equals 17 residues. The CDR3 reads CASSVRGEGVTKNIQYF. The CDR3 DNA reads TGTGCCAGCAGTGTCCGAGGCGAGGGGGTAACCAAAAACATTCAGTACTTC.

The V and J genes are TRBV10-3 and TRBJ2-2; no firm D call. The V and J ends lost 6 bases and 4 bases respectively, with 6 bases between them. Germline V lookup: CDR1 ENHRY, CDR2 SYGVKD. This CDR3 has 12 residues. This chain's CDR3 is CAISVITGELFF. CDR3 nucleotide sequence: TGTGCCATCAGCGTAATCACCGGGGAGCTGTTTTTT.

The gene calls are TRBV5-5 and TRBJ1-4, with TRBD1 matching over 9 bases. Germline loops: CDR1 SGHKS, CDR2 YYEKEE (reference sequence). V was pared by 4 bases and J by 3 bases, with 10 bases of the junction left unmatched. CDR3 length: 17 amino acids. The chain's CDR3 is CASSADRGPQPNEKLFF. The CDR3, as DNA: TGTGCCAGCAGCGCGGACAGGGGCCCGCAGCCTAATGAAAAACTGTTTTTT.

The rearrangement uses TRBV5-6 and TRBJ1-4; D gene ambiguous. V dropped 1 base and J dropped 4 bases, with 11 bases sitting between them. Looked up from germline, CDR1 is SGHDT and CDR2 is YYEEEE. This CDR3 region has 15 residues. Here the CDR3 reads CASSLSPGGNEKLFF. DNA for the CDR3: TGTGCCAGCAGCTTGTCCCCGGGAGGTAATGAAAAACTGTTTTTT.

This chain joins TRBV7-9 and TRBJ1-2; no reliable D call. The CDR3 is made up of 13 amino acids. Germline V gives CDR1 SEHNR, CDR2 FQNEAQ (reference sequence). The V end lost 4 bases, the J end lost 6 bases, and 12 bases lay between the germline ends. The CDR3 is CASSSLNSDGYTF. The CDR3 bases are TGTGCCAGCAGCTCTCTTAATAGTGATGGCTACACCTTC. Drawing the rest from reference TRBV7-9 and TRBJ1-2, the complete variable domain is DTGVSQNPRHKITKRGQNVTFRCDPISEHNRLYWYRQTLGQGPEFLTYFQNEAQLEKSRLLSDRFSAERPKGSFSTLEIQRTEQGDSAMYLCASSSLNSDGYTFGSGTRLTVV.

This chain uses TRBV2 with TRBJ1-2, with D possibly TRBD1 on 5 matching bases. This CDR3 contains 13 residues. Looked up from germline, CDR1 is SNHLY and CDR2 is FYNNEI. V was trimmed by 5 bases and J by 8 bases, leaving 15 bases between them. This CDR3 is CASSPGGVGGYTF. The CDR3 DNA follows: TGTGCCAGCAGTCCTGGGGGGGTAGGAGGCTACACCTTC.

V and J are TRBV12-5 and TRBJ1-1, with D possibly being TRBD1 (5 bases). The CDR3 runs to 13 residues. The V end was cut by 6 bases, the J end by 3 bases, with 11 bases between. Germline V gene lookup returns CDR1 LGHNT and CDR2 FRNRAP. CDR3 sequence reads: CASGSLGDTEAFF. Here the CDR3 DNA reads TGTGCTAGTGGCTCCTTAGGGGACACTGAAGCTTTCTTT. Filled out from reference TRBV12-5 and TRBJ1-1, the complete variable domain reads DARVTQTPRHKVTEMGQEVTMRCQPILGHNTVFWYRQTMMQGLELLAYFRNRAPLDDSGMPKDRFSAEMPDATLATLKIQPSEPRDSAVYFCASGSLGDTEAFFGQGTRLTVV.

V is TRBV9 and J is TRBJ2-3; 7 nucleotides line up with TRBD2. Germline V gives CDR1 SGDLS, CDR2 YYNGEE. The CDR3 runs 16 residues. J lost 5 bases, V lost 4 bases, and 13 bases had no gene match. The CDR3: CASSPWTSFGGDTQYF. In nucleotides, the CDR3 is TGTGCCAGCAGCCCTTGGACTAGTTTCGGAGGAGATACGCAGTATTTT.

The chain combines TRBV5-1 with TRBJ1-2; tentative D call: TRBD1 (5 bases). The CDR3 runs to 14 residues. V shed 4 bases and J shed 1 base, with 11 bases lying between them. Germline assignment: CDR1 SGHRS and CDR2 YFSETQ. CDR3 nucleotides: TGCGCCAGCAGCGTGGACACAGTTAACTATGGCTACACCTTC. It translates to CASSVDTVNYGYTF.

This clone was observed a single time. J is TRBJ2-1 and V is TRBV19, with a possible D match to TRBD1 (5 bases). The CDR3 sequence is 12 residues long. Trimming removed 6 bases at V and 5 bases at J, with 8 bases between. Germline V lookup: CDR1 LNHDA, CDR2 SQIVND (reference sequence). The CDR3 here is CASSVGDNEQFF. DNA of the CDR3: TGTGCCAGTAGCGTAGGGGACAATGAGCAGTTCTTC.

The CDR3 here is CATQGTENTEAFF. CDR3 nucleotide sequence: TGTGCCACCCAAGGGACAGAGAACACTGAAGCTTTCTTT. V usage is TRBV2 and J usage is TRBJ1-1, with 7 bases aligning to TRBD1. CDR3 length: 13 amino acids. Losses at the gene ends were 10 bases for V and 1 base for J; bases not matched to a gene: 6. Looked up from germline, CDR1 is SNHLY and CDR2 is FYNNEI. The complete variable domain, with remaining parts taken from reference TRBV2 and TRBJ1-1, reads EPEVTQTPSHQVTQMGQEVILRCVPISNHLYFYWYRQILGQKVEFLVSFYNNEISEKSEIFDDQFSVERPDGSNFTLKIRSTKLEDSAMYFCATQGTENTEAFFGQGTRLTVV.

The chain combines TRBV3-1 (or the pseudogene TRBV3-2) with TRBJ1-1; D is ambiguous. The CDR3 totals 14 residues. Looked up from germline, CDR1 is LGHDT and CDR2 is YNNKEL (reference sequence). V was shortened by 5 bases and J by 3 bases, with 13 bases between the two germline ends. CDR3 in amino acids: CASSSHGEDTEAFF. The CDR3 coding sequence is TGTGCCAGCAGCTCCCACGGTGAGGACACTGAAGCTTTCTTT.

The CDR3 sequence is CASSSWDNYEQYF. The CDR3, as DNA: TGTGCCAGCAGCTCGTGGGACAACTATGAGCAGTACTTC. This chain links TRBV3-1 (or the pseudogene TRBV3-2) with TRBJ2-7, with D tentatively TRBD1 (6 bases). The germline V gene encodes CDR1 LGHDT and CDR2 YNNKEL (reference sequence). The V end lost 5 bases, the J end lost 7 bases, and 15 bases lay between the germline ends. This CDR3 has 13 residues.

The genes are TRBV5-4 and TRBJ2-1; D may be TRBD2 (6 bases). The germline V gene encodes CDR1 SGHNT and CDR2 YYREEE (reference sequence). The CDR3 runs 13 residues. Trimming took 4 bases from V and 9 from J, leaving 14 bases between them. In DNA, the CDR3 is TGTGCCAGCAGCCCAGGAGGGAGCCTTGAGCAGTTCTTC. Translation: CASSPGGSLEQFF.

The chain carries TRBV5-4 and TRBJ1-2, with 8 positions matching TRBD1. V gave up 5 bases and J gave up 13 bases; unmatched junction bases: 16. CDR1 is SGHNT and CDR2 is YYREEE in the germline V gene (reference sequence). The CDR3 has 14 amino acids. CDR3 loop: CASRPQYQGADGTF. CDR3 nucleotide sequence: TGTGCCAGCAGGCCTCAATACCAGGGGGCGGATGGCACCTTC.

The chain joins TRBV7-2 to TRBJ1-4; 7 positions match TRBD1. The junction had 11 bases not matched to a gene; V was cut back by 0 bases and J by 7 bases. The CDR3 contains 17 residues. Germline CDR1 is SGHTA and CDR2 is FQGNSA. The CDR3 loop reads CASSLAPGGAGGEKLFF. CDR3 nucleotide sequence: TGTGCCAGCAGCTTAGCCCCGGGGGGGGCAGGGGGTGAAAAACTGTTTTTT.

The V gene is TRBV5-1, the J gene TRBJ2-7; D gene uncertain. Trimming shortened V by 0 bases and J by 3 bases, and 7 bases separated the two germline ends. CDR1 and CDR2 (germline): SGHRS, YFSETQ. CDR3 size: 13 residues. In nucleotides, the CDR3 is TGCGCCAGCAGCTTGGAGACACTCTACGAGCAGTACTTC. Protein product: CASSLETLYEQYF.

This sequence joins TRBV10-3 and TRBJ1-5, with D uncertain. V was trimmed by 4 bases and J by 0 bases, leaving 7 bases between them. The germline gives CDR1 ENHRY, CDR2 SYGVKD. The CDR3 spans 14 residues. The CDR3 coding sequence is TGTGCCATCAGTGGGGAGATTAGCAATCAGCCCCAGCATTTT. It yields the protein CAISGEISNQPQHF.